This T cell receptor beta chain emerged from a study of sequential checkpoint blockade in melanoma. Sequencing used immunoSEQ multiplex PCR; TCRdb keeps in-frame clones, though not all of them. The table includes 9,500 to 15,000 clones, 82% detected once. The table lists this clone with a few counts. Sample treatment: randomized to nivolumab then ipilimumab (arm A) or the reverse (arm B). Patients had received no earlier DNA-damaging chemotherapy. Live CD3+CD8+ CD19− CD56− cells were sorted from PBMCs. Trimming at V came to 2 bases and at J to 5 bases, leaving 8 bases not matched to a gene. CDR1 and CDR2 from the germline V gene are SGHDN and FVKESK. This CDR3 has 17 amino acids.

V gene TRBV14 combines with J gene TRBJ2-7; 14 bases are shared with TRBD2. The sequences come from CD8+ T cells sorted from blood (inferred from file names), collected from a patient given nivolumab and ipilimumab in sequence. The clonotype comes from a human donor with melanoma. The CDR3 bases are TGTGCCAGCAGCCAATATATGGGACTAGCGGGAGAGGACGAGCAGTACTTC. This translates into CASSQYMGLAGEDEQYF.